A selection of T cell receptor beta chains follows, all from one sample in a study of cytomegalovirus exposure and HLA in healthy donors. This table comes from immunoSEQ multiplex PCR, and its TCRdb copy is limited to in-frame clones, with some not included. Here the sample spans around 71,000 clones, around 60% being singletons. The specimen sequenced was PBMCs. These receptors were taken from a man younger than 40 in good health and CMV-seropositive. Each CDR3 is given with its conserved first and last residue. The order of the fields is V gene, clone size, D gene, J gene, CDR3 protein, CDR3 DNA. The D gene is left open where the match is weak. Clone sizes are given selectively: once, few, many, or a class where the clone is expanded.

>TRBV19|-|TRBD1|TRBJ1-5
CASTPGSRGTNQPQHF
TGTGCCAGTACTCCTGGGTCCAGGGGGACCAATCAGCCCCAGCATTTT
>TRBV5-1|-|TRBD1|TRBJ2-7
CASSQQGVGEQYF
TGCGCCAGCAGCCAACAGGGGGTCGGCGAGCAGTACTTC
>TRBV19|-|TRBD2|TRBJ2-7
CASSITGGHYEQYF
TGTGCCAGTAGTATTACGGGAGGCCACTACGAGCAGTACTTC
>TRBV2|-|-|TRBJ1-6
CASKGQRGANSPLHF
TGTGCCAGCAAGGGACAACGGGGGGCAAATTCACCCCTCCACTTT
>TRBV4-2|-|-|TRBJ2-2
CASSAGDTGELFF
TGTGCCAGCAGCGCGGGCGACACCGGGGAGCTGTTTTTT
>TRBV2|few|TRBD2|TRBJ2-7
CASSDPSGKYEQYF
TGTGCCAGCAGTGATCCTAGCGGGAAGTACGAGCAGTACTTC
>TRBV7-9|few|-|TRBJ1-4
CASSFPREMTNEKLFF
TGTGCCAGCAGCTTCCCCAGGGAAATGACTAATGAAAAACTGTTTTTT
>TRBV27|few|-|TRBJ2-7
CASSLRETYEQYF
TGTGCCAGCAGTTTAAGGGAGACCTACGAGCAGTACTTC
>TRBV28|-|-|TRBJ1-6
CASSLSGSSYNSPLHF
TGTGCCAGCAGTTTATCGGGGAGCTCCTATAATTCACCCCTCCACTTT
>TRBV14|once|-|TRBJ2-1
CASSGRDSPYNEQFF
TGTGCCAGCAGCGGCCGGGACTCGCCCTACAATGAGCAGTTCTTC
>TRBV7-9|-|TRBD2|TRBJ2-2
CASSSGLAGGTNTGELFF
TGTGCCAGCAGCTCAGGACTAGCGGGGGGAACGAACACCGGGGAGCTGTTTTTT
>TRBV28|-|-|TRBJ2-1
CASSPVEGGGYNEQFF
TGTGCCAGCAGCCCCGTTGAGGGGGGGGGATACAATGAGCAGTTCTTC
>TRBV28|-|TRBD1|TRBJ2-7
CASSLPGQGGQQYF
TGTGCCAGCAGTTTGCCCGGACAGGGGGGACAGCAGTACTTC
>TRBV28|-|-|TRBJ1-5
CASSPNSGSPYSNQPQHF
TGTGCCAGCAGTCCAAATTCAGGGTCCCCCTATAGCAATCAGCCCCAGCATTTT
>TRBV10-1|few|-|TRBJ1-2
CASSASSAGGYTF
TGCGCCAGCAGCGCATCCTCGGCAGGTGGCTACACCTTC
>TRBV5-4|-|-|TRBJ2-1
CASSESGPYNEQFF
TGTGCCAGCAGTGAGAGCGGTCCCTACAATGAGCAGTTCTTC
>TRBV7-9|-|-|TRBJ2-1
CASTLGYEQFF
TGTGCCAGCACCCTTGGCTATGAGCAGTTCTTC
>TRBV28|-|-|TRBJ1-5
CASSLQAGIRGQPQHF
TGTGCCAGCAGTTTACAGGCAGGGATTAGGGGTCAGCCCCAGCATTTT
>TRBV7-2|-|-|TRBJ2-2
CASSLAGGGELFF
TGTGCCAGCAGCTTAGCAGGAGGCGGGGAGCTGTTTTTT
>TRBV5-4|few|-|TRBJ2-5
CASSEGSGETQYF
TGTGCCAGCAGTGAGGGATCGGGAGAGACCCAGTACTTC
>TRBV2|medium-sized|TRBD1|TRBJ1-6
CASSGQGRTPLHF
TGTGCCAGCAGTGGACAGGGAAGGACACCCCTCCACTTT
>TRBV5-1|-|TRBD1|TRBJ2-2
CASLPGQGGTGELFF
TGCGCCAGCCTCCCGGGACAGGGTGGCACCGGGGAGCTGTTTTTT
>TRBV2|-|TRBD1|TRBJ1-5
CASSEDRVGNQPQHF
TGTGCCAGCAGCGAGGACAGGGTCGGCAATCAGCCCCAGCATTTT
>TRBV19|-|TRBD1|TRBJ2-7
CASSISAGQGHEQYF
TGTGCCAGTAGTATATCGGCGGGACAGGGACACGAGCAGTACTTC
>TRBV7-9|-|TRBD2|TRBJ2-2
CASSSGLAGGNTGELFF
TGTGCCAGCAGCTCCGGACTAGCGGGAGGGAACACCGGGGAGCTGTTTTTT
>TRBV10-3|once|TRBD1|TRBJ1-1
CAISELGQGITEAFF
TGTGCCATCAGTGAGTTGGGACAGGGGATCACTGAAGCTTTCTTT
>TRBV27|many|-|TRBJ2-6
CASSPGRGANVLTF
TGTGCCAGCAGCCCAGGGCGTGGGGCCAACGTCCTGACTTTC
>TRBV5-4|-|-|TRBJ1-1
CASSRMETNTEAFF
TGTGCCAGCAGCCGCATGGAGACGAACACTGAAGCTTTCTTT
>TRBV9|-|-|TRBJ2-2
CASSGSGNTGELFF
TGTGCCAGCAGCGGTAGCGGGAACACCGGGGAGCTGTTTTTT
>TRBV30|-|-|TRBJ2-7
CARNDGALWEQYF
TGTGCCCGCAATGATGGTGCCCTATGGGAGCAGTACTTC
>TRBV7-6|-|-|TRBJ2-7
CASSLRGQGYEQYF
TGTGCCAGCAGCTTACGTGGCCAGGGGTACGAGCAGTACTTC
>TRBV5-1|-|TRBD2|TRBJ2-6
CASRALAGLRSGANVLTF
TGCGCCAGCAGAGCTCTAGCGGGCCTACGCTCTGGGGCCAACGTCCTGACTTTC
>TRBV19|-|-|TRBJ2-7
CASSIGTRTYEQYF
TGTGCCAGTAGTATAGGCACTAGAACCTACGAGCAGTACTTC
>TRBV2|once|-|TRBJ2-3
CASSGAGRSTDTQYF
TGTGCCAGCAGTGGGGCGGGGAGAAGCACAGATACGCAGTATTTT
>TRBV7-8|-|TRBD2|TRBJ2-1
CASSPRLAGVDYNEQFF
TGTGCCAGCAGCCCGAGACTAGCGGGAGTTGACTACAATGAGCAGTTCTTC
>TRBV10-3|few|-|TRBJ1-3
CAISETRNTIYF
TGTGCCATCAGTGAGACTAGGAACACCATATATTTT
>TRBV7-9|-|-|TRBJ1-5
CSSSFGVQPQHF
TGTTCCAGCAGCTTCGGGGTTCAGCCCCAGCATTTT
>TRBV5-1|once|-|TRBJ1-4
CASRADSDNEKLFF
TGCGCCAGCAGAGCGGACAGCGATAATGAAAAACTGTTTTTT
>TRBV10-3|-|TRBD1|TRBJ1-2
CAISGTGNNYGYTF
TGTGCCATCAGTGGGACAGGAAACAACTATGGCTACACCTTC
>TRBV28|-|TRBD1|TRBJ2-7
CASSSGQGAFEQYF
TGTGCCAGCAGTTCGGGACAGGGGGCTTTCGAGCAGTACTTC
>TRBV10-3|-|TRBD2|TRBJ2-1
CAISEASGLNEQFF
TGTGCCATCAGTGAAGCTAGCGGCCTAAATGAGCAGTTCTTC
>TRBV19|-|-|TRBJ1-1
CASSQLALPLGGNTEAFF
TGTGCCAGTAGTCAGCTTGCCCTTCCATTGGGGGGGAACACTGAAGCTTTCTTT
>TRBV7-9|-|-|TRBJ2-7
CSSSADSYEQYF
TGTTCCAGCAGCGCAGACAGCTACGAGCAGTACTTC
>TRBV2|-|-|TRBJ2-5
CASTAETLETQYF
TGTGCCAGCACCGCGGAGACTTTGGAGACCCAGTACTTC
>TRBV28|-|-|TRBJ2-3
CASSTSIDTSTDTQYF
TGTGCCAGCAGCACCTCCATTGACACTAGCACAGATACGCAGTATTTT
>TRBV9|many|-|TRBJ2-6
CASNIGSGANVLTF
TGTGCCAGCAATATCGGCTCTGGGGCCAACGTCCTGACTTTC
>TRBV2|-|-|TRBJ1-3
CATLGGYGNTIYF
TGTGCCACCCTCGGTGGTTATGGAAACACCATATATTTT